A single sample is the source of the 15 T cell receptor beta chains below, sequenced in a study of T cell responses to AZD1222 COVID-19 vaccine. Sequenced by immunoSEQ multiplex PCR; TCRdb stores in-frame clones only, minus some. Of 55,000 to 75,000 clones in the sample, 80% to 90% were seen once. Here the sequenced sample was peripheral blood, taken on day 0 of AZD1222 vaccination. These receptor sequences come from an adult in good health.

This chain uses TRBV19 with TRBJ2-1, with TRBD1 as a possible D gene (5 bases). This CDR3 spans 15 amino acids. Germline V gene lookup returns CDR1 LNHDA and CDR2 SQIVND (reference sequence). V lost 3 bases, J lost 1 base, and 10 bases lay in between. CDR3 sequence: CASSIQTASYNEQFF. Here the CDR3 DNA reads TGTGCCAGTAGTATTCAGACAGCTTCCTACAATGAGCAGTTCTTC.

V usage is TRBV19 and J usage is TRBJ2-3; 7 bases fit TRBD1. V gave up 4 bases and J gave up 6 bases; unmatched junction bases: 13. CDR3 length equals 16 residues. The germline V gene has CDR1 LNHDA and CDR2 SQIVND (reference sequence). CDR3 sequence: CASSTLAGGVRDTQYF. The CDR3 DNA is TGTGCCAGTAGTACGCTGGCAGGGGGTGTTCGGGATACGCAGTATTTT.

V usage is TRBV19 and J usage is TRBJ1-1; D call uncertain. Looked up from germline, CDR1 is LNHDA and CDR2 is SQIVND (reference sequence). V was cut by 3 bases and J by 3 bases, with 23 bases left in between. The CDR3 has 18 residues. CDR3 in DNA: TGTGCCAGTAGTATCGTGGGCCCGGAGGTTTTGTTTTACACTGAAGCTTTCTTT. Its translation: CASSIVGPEVLFYTEAFF. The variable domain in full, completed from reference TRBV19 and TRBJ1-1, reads DGGITQSPKYLFRKEGQNVTLSCEQNLNHDAMYWYRQDPGQGLRLIYYSQIVNDFQKGDIAEGYSVSREKKESFPLTVTSAQKNPTAFYLCASSIVGPEVLFYTEAFFGQGTRLTVV.

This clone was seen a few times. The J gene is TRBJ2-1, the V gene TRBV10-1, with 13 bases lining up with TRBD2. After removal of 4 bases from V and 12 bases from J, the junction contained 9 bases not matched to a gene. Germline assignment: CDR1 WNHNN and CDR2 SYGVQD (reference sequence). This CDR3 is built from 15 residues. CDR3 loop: CASSVGTSGVAAQFF. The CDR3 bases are TGCGCCAGCAGTGTGGGGACTAGCGGGGTAGCCGCGCAGTTCTTC.

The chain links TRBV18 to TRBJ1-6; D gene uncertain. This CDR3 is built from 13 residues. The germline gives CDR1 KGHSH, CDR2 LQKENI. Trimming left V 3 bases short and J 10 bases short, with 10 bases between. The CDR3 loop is CASSPDGWSPLHF. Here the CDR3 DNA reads TGTGCCAGCTCACCCGACGGGTGGTCACCCCTCCACTTT.

As DNA, the CDR3 is TGTGCCAGCAGTCCCCCCCCGCGTACAGACTACGAGCAGTACTTC. It codes for CASSPPPRTDYEQYF. The chain uses TRBV6-4 and TRBJ2-7; D uncertain. Looked up from germline, CDR1 is MRHNA and CDR2 is SNTAGT. The CDR3 runs to 15 residues. V was cut by 5 bases and J by 3 bases, with 17 bases left in between.

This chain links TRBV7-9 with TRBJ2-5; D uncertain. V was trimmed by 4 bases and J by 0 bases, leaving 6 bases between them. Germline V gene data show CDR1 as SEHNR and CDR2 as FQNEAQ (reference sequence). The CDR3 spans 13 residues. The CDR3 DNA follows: TGTGCCAGCAGCTCCGAGAACCAAGAGACCCAGTACTTC. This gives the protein CASSSENQETQYF.

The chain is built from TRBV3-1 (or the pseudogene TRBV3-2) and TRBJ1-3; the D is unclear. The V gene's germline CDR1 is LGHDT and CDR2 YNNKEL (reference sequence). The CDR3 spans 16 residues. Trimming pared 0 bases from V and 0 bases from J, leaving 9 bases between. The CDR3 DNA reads TGTGCCAGCAGCCAAGAGCTCGGGATCTCTGGAAACACCATATATTTT. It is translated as CASSQELGISGNTIYF.

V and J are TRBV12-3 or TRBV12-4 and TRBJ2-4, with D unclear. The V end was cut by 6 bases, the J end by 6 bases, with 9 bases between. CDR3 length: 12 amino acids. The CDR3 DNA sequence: TGTGCCAGCAGCCCTGGTGCAAACATTCAGTACTTC. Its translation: CASSPGANIQYF.

The CDR3 DNA reads TGTGCCAGCAGCCAATTTGTTAACTCTGGAAACACCATATATTTT. It translates to CASSQFVNSGNTIYF. The chain joins TRBV3-1 (or the pseudogene TRBV3-2) to TRBJ1-3; D uncertain. V gave up 2 bases and J gave up 0 bases, with 8 bases separating them. The CDR3 consists of 15 residues. Germline-derived CDR1 and CDR2 are LGHDT and YNNKEL (reference sequence).

This CDR3 reads CASSPTGNYGYTF. As DNA, the CDR3 is TGTGCCAGTAGTCCTACAGGGAACTATGGCTACACCTTC. The V call is TRBV19, the J call TRBJ1-2; tentative D call: TRBD1 (6 bases). CDR1 and CDR2 from the germline V gene are LNHDA and SQIVND (reference sequence). The CDR3 covers 13 residues. Trimming removed 5 bases from V and 2 bases from J, with 9 bases in between.

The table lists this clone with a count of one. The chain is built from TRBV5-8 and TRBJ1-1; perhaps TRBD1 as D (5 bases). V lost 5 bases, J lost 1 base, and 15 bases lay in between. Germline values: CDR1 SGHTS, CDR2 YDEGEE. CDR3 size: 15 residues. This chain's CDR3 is CASSDASGGNTEAFF. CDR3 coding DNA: TGTGCCAGCAGTGATGCCTCGGGGGGGAACACTGAAGCTTTCTTT. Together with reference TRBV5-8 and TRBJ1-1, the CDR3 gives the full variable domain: EAGVTQSPTHLIKTRGQQATLRCSPISGHTSVYWYQQALGLGLQFLLWYDEGEERNRGNFPPRFSGRQFPNYSSELNVNALELEDSALYLCASSDASGGNTEAFFGQGTRLTVV.

CDR3 sequence: CASSTGHITDTQYF. The CDR3 DNA reads TGTGCCAGCAGCACGGGACATATCACAGATACGCAGTATTTT. The genes are TRBV5-6 and TRBJ2-3, with a weak D call TRBD1 (6 bases). CDR1 is SGHDT, CDR2 YYEEEE, per germline. This CDR3 is 14 amino acids long. Trimming stripped 4 bases from V and 2 bases from J, with 11 bases between.

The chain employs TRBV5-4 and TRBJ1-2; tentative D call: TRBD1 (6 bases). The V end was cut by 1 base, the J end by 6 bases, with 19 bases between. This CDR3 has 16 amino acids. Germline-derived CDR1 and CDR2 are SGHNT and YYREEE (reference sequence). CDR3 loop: CASSLWSAPGANGYTF. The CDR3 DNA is TGTGCCAGCAGCTTGTGGTCAGCCCCAGGGGCTAATGGCTACACCTTC.

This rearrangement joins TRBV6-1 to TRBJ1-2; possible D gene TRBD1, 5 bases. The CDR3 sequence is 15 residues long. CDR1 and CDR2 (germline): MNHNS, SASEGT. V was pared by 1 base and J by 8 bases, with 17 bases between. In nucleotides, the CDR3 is TGTGCCAGCAGTGAAGAGGTTTGGGCAGGGAGCGGCTACACCTTC. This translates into CASSEEVWAGSGYTF.